This TCR beta chain was captured by sequencing in a study of shared clonotypes between healthy human individuals. Study-wide results and caveats: Expectations were that clonotype sharing among donors would be affected by sequencing depth. Some naive CD4 clonotypes, about 5%, turned up in common across a few donors. Generation probability values for non-shared clonotypes were lower than those for clonotypes shared by all four donors.

All donors were healthy HIV-negative adults lacking recent acute infections or vaccinations. The CDR3 spans 14 residues. Germline lookup yields CDR1 MDHEN and CDR2 SYDVKM. To note about this clone: Its antigen remains unknown.

Only in-frame clones appear in the TCRdb table, and some are missing; sequencing was by immunoSEQ multiplex PCR. Of 650,000 to 700,000 clones listed, roughly 88% are singletons. The receptor was isolated from a young man in good health. Some clones in this sample may be carry-over from other donors' samples. The sequenced material came from memory CD8+ T cells from PBMCs. Subset here: CD45RO+ cells pooled with CCR7-negative TemRA cells. The chain is built from TRBV28 and TRBJ2-5; D possibly corresponds to TRBD2 (6 bases). The DNA end is a closer match to TRBJ2-7, so the J assignment may be wrong. The CDR3 DNA reads as TGTGCCAGCGGGGTCGGGAGAGTCCTCTACGAGCAGTACTTC. It yields the protein CASGVGRVLYEQYF.